The TCR beta chain under discussion was sequenced for a study of T cell responses to AZD1222 COVID-19 vaccine. With regard to this clone: The antigen remains unidentified. Additional DNA sequences in this sample encode the identical CDR3.

Findings and caveats of the study: It was only six AZD1222 recipients who were seropositive at baseline. Close to half of all spike-specific TCRs reportedly target regions of the variants that are unmutated. Along spike, vaccine-associated CD4 TCRs were found throughout, with dominance at 160-218 and 743-854. Increased Spike-specific TCR breadth and depth were observed after two AZD1222 doses.

Assay used: immunoSEQ multiplex PCR; TCRdb lists only in-frame clones, some missing. Among 100,000 or so clones listed, about 83% were seen once. Germline CDR1 and CDR2: MDHEN and SYDVKM. The CDR3 has 12 amino acids. With 8 bases removed from V and 8 bases from J, the gap between germline ends came to 15 bases. The clonotype comes from an adult in good health. V and J are TRBV28 and TRBJ1-2; the D gene is possibly TRBD1 (5 bases). The material was peripheral blood, obtained on day 0 of AZD1222 vaccination. This CDR3 is CASSQGGYGYTF. As DNA, the CDR3 is TGTGCCAGCTCGCAGGGCGGGTACGGCTACACCTTC.